The 32 T cell receptor beta chains presented below share a single source sample, sequenced in a study of cytomegalovirus exposure and HLA in healthy donors. The PCR ran on 60 Vbeta and 13 Jbeta primers. Produced via immunoSEQ multiplex PCR; TCRdb's table is partial and in-frame only. Its table lists some 110,000 clones. The specimen sequenced was PBMCs. The receptors here all came from a man between 35 and 55 years old in good health and CMV-seronegative.

This chain connects TRBV29-1 to TRBJ2-5; 10 nucleotides align to TRBD2. With V trimmed by 3 bases and J by 7 bases, 14 bases remained unmatched. Germline-derived CDR1 and CDR2 are SQVTM and ANQGSEA. This CDR3 is 16 amino acids long. The CDR3 DNA follows: TGCAGCGTTGAGGCCGCAGCGGGAGGGGTTGGTGGGACCCAGTACTTC. Amino acids: CSVEAAAGGVGGTQYF.

The CDR3 loop is CASIDGTSAYNEQFF. The CDR3, as DNA: TGTGCCAGCATTGACGGGACTAGCGCCTACAATGAGCAGTTCTTC. The rearrangement joins TRBV13 to TRBJ2-1, with 10 bases identical to TRBD2. The germline CDR1 and CDR2 sequences are PRHDT and FYEKMQ (reference sequence). CDR3 size: 15 residues. V was pared by 7 bases and J by 2 bases, with 5 bases of the junction left unmatched. Supplemented by reference TRBV13 and TRBJ2-1, the full variable domain reads AAGVIQSPRHLIKEKRETATLKCYPIPRHDTVYWYQQGPGQDPQFLISFYEKMQSDKGSIPDRFSAQQFSDYHSELNMSSLELGDSALYFCASIDGTSAYNEQFFGPGTRLTVL.

V usage is TRBV7-9 and J usage is TRBJ1-3; 9 bases match TRBD1. Trimming removed 3 bases from V and 4 bases from J; junction bases left unmatched: 4. Germline assignment: CDR1 SEHNR and CDR2 FQNEAQ (reference sequence). This CDR3 region has 15 residues. CDR3 protein: CASSLGTGLGNTIYF. The DNA of the CDR3 is TGTGCCAGCAGCTTGGGGACAGGGTTGGGAAACACCATATATTTT.

The chain couples TRBV11-3 to TRBJ2-3; 13 nucleotides align to TRBD2. Trimming cost V 5 bases and J 2 bases; bases outside gene matches: 4. The CDR3 spans 16 residues. The germline V gene has CDR1 SGHNT and CDR2 YENEEA. The CDR3 spells CASSEGLAGPTDTQYF. In DNA, the CDR3 is TGTGCCAGCAGCGAGGGACTAGCGGGACCCACAGATACGCAGTATTTT.

V and J are TRBV5-8 and TRBJ2-1; tentative D call: TRBD2 (6 bases). The CDR3 is made up of 18 amino acids. V lost 4 bases, J lost 2 bases, and 22 bases lay in between. Looked up from germline, CDR1 is SGHTS and CDR2 is YDEGEE. In nucleotides, the CDR3 is TGTGCCAGCAGCCCGGGATCGTTAGCGGAAGCGGCCTACAATGAGCAGTTCTTC. Its translation: CASSPGSLAEAAYNEQFF.

The CDR3, as DNA: TGTGCCTCTGTGGCGGGACAGGGGTTGTACGAGCAGTACTTC. This encodes CASVAGQGLYEQYF. This chain uses TRBV7-9 with TRBJ2-7, with TRBD1 matching over 10 bases. The germline V gene has CDR1 SEHNR and CDR2 FQNEAQ (reference sequence). This CDR3 comprises 14 residues. V shed 11 bases, J shed 4 bases, and the junction held 11 bases outside the gene matches. Full variable domain (outside the CDR3, taken from reference TRBV7-9 and TRBJ2-7): DTGVSQNPRHKITKRGQNVTFRCDPISEHNRLYWYRQTLGQGPEFLTYFQNEAQLEKSRLLSDRFSAERPKGSFSTLEIQRTEQGDSAMYLCASVAGQGLYEQYFGPGTRLTVT.

J is TRBJ2-7 and V is TRBV2; 9 positions match TRBD2. The CDR3 loop spans 15 amino acids. Germline V gives CDR1 SNHLY, CDR2 FYNNEI. V was clipped by 5 bases and J by 0 bases; unmatched bases: 5. CDR3 amino acids: CASSLTSGLSYEQYF. The DNA of the CDR3 is TGTGCCAGCAGTCTGACTAGCGGCCTCTCCTACGAGCAGTACTTC.

This sequence joins TRBV4-1 and TRBJ2-3; 12 nucleotides line up with TRBD2. Germline loops: CDR1 MGHRA, CDR2 YSYEKL. After removal of 3 bases from V and 5 bases from J, the junction contained 9 bases not matched to a gene. The CDR3 sequence is 17 residues long. CDR3 residues: CASSHPKLAGGGDTQYF. Here the CDR3 DNA reads TGCGCCAGCAGCCATCCCAAACTAGCGGGAGGAGGAGATACGCAGTATTTT.

J is TRBJ2-5 and V is TRBV4-2; possibly TRBD1 for D (6 bases). Trimming left V 4 bases short and J 3 bases short, with 21 bases between. The germline V gene has CDR1 LGHNA and CDR2 YNFKEQ. The length of the CDR3 is 17 residues. The CDR3 here is CASSRRWGPPAEETQYF. DNA for the CDR3: TGTGCCAGCAGCCGCAGATGGGGGCCACCCGCGGAAGAGACCCAGTACTTC.

Notes on this clone: An end of the junction does not agree with germline; a read error may underlie this. The chain carries TRBV7-7 and TRBJ2-1; 13 nucleotides agree with TRBD2. Germline V gene lookup returns CDR1 SSHAT and CDR2 FNYEAQ (reference sequence). CDR3 size: 19 residues. The CDR3 sequence is CASSASGTSGTSSYNEQFF. The CDR3 bases are TGTGCTAGCAGCGCATCCGGGACTAGCGGGACGAGCTCCTACAATGAGCAGTTCTTC.

V is TRBV11-3 and J is TRBJ2-1; the D gene is possibly TRBD2 (5 bases). CDR3 length: 15 amino acids. Germline CDR1 reads SGHNT; CDR2 reads YENEEA. V was cut by 7 bases and J by 1 base, with 14 bases left in between. CDR3 sequence reads: CASTDTWRSYNEQFF. The CDR3 DNA reads TGTGCCAGCACCGACACATGGAGGTCCTACAATGAGCAGTTCTTC. Combining the CDR3 with reference TRBV11-3 and TRBJ2-1 gives the whole variable domain EAGVVQSPRYKIIEKKQPVAFWCNPISGHNTLYWYLQNLGQGPELLIRYENEEAVDDSQLPKDRFSAERLKGVDSTLKIQPAELGDSAVYLCASTDTWRSYNEQFFGPGTRLTVL.

The chain combines TRBV14 with TRBJ1-4, with 9 positions matching TRBD1. Germline lookup yields CDR1 SGHDN and CDR2 FVKESK. With 4 bases clipped from V and 6 bases from J, the junction kept 6 bases outside the gene matches. This CDR3 region has 15 residues. The chain's CDR3 is CASSPRDRAYEKLFF. CDR3 DNA sequence: TGTGCCAGCAGCCCCCGGGACAGGGCTTATGAAAAACTGTTTTTT.

As concerns this clone: Other DNA sequences of this sample code for an identical CDR3. V gene TRBV5-1 combines with J gene TRBJ2-5, with 7 nucleotides matching TRBD2. Trimming at V came to 4 bases and at J to 0 bases, leaving 9 bases not matched to a gene. Germline CDR1 is SGHRS and CDR2 is YFSETQ. The CDR3 has 16 amino acids. The chain's CDR3 is CASSPRGAGYQETQYF. CDR3 coding DNA: TGCGCCAGCAGCCCTAGGGGAGCGGGGTACCAAGAGACCCAGTACTTC.

The chain has TRBV5-1 and TRBJ1-1; the match to TRBD1 covers 7 bases. The CDR3 sequence is 14 residues long. Trimming removed 5 bases from V and 5 bases from J; junction bases left unmatched: 9. Germline loops: CDR1 SGHRS, CDR2 YFSETQ. The CDR3 here is CASRTGLGETEAFF. The CDR3 DNA reads as TGCGCCAGCAGGACAGGGCTGGGAGAGACTGAAGCTTTCTTT.

The chain carries TRBV5-6 and TRBJ1-4; D is unresolved. Per the germline V gene, CDR1 is SGHDT and CDR2 is YYEEEE. The germline V and J ends were trimmed by 1 base and 6 bases, with 7 bases remaining between them. The CDR3 is 13 residues long. Here the CDR3 reads CASSLYLDEKLFF. The CDR3, as DNA: TGTGCCAGCAGCTTGTATCTTGATGAAAAACTGTTTTTT.

This sequence joins TRBV11-1 and TRBJ1-5; tentative D call: TRBD1 (5 bases). Germline assignment: CDR1 SGHAT and CDR2 FQDESV (reference sequence). This CDR3 contains 17 residues. V lost 1 base and J 8 bases, leaving 21 bases between the germline ends. This CDR3 is CASSLVRGRCTHKPQHF. CDR3 coding DNA: TGTGCCAGCAGCTTAGTGCGGGGACGCTGCACCCACAAGCCCCAGCATTTT.

The V and J genes are TRBV5-1 and TRBJ2-2; TRBD1 is a possible D gene (5 bases). The ends were cut back, 4 bases at V and 2 bases at J, with 15 bases in the middle. The CDR3 consists of 16 residues. The germline V gene encodes CDR1 SGHRS and CDR2 YFSETQ. The CDR3 spells CASSLPGQVNTGELFF. CDR3 nucleotides: TGCGCCAGCAGCCTACCAGGGCAGGTTAACACCGGGGAGCTGTTTTTT. Full variable domain (remainder filled in from reference TRBV5-1 and TRBJ2-2): KAGVTQTPRYLIKTRGQQVTLSCSPISGHRSVSWYQQTPGQGLQFLFEYFSETQRNKGNFPGRFSGRQFSNSRSEMNVSTLELGDSALYLCASSLPGQVNTGELFFGEGSRLTVL.

CDR3 nucleotide sequence: TGCGCCAGCAGCCGGATAGCGGGAGGTAGCAATGAGCAGTTCTTC. As protein: CASSRIAGGSNEQFF. The V call is TRBV5-1, the J call TRBJ2-1; 10 bases line up with TRBD2. With V trimmed by 4 bases and J by 6 bases, 7 bases remained unmatched. Germline-derived CDR1 and CDR2 are SGHRS and YFSETQ. This CDR3 spans 15 amino acids.

The genes are TRBV7-9 and TRBJ1-1, with 7 bases lining up with TRBD1. CDR3 size: 15 residues. The germline gives CDR1 SEHNR, CDR2 FQNEAQ (reference sequence). The ends lost 5 bases at V and 1 base at J; junction bases unmatched: 7. The CDR3 reads CASSSRQGSNTEAFF. As DNA, the CDR3 is TGTGCCAGCAGCAGCAGACAGGGATCGAACACTGAAGCTTTCTTT.

V gene TRBV2 combines with J gene TRBJ1-2; TRBD1 matches 7 bases. Trimming cost V 6 bases and J 4 bases; bases outside gene matches: 14. CDR1 is SNHLY and CDR2 is FYNNEI in the germline V gene. CDR3 length: 16 residues. CDR3 region: CASRRDRQGLVYGYTF. DNA of the CDR3: TGTGCCAGCAGACGAGACCGACAGGGCTTGGTCTATGGCTACACCTTC.

The J gene is TRBJ2-5, the V gene TRBV5-1, with 8 nucleotides matching TRBD2. The junction had 0 bases not matched to a gene; V was cut back by 2 bases and J by 3 bases. The CDR3 contains 13 residues. The germline V gene has CDR1 SGHRS and CDR2 YFSETQ. CDR3 sequence: CASSFGGEETQYF. The CDR3 nucleotides read TGCGCCAGCAGCTTCGGGGGGGAAGAGACCCAGTACTTC.

The chain uses TRBV10-2 and TRBJ2-3, with D possibly TRBD2 on 5 matching bases. CDR3 size: 13 residues. The V end was cut by 3 bases, the J end by 3 bases, with 7 bases between. Germline V gene lookup returns CDR1 WSHSY and CDR2 SAAADI. For the CDR3, the DNA is TGCGCCAGCAGTGACGGCGGGACAGATACGCAGTATTTT. Its translation: CASSDGGTDTQYF.

The gene calls are TRBV4-3 and TRBJ1-2, with D maybe TRBD1 (5 bases). The CDR3 runs to 15 residues. The V and J ends lost 0 bases and 5 bases respectively, with 13 bases between them. Germline V CDR1 and CDR2: LGHNA, YSLEER. The CDR3: CASSQDRGRTYGYTF. CDR3 in DNA: TGCGCCAGCAGCCAAGATAGGGGCCGCACTTATGGCTACACCTTC.

Concerning this clone: A read error may account for a junction end that differs from germline. Other nucleotide sequences from this sample produce the same CDR3. The rearrangement uses TRBV30 and TRBJ1-5, with D maybe TRBD1 (6 bases). The CDR3 has 15 amino acids. CDR1 GTSNPN and CDR2 SVGIG come from the germline V gene (reference sequence). CDR3 bases: TGTGCCTGGAGTGTAAGGGGGGGGAGCAACCAGCCCCAGCATTTT. Translating it yields CAWSVRGGSNQPQHF.

The chain uses TRBV25-1 and TRBJ2-1; TRBD1 might be the D (5 bases). The V end was cut by 1 base, the J end by 2 bases, with 9 bases between. The CDR3 has 15 residues. From germline, CDR1 is MGHDK and CDR2 SYGVNS. This CDR3 is CASSEFDRAYNEQFF. DNA of the CDR3: TGTGCCAGCAGTGAATTCGACAGAGCCTACAATGAGCAGTTCTTC.

This rearrangement joins TRBV27 to TRBJ2-3; 15 bases are shared with TRBD2. CDR3 length: 16 residues. From germline, CDR1 is MNHEY and CDR2 SMNVEV (reference sequence). The V gene end was trimmed by 4 bases and the J gene end by 6 bases; junction bases not matched to a gene: 5. CDR3 sequence (DNA): TGTGCCAGCAGTTCAGGGACTAGCGGGAGGAGGGATACGCAGTATTTT. This sequence encodes CASSSGTSGRRDTQYF.

The chain couples TRBV6-1 to TRBJ1-6; perhaps TRBD1 as D (5 bases). Germline V gene sequence: CDR1 MNHNS, CDR2 SASEGT. This CDR3 is 14 amino acids long. V was shortened by 6 bases and J by 8 bases, with 14 bases between the two germline ends. CDR3 amino acids: CASSPGVGDSPLHF. The CDR3 nucleotides are TGTGCCAGCAGCCCTGGGGTAGGGGATTCACCCCTCCACTTT.

The chain recombines TRBV4-2 with TRBJ2-3; a weak D match, TRBD2 (6 bases). The CDR3 covers 15 residues. V was shortened by 1 base and J by 7 bases, with 15 bases between the two germline ends. Germline assignment: CDR1 LGHNA and CDR2 YNFKEQ. For the CDR3, the DNA is TGTGCCAGCAGCCAAGTGGAGGGTCGGGGGAATACGCAGTATTTT. Translation gives CASSQVEGRGNTQYF.

The chain is built from TRBV28 and TRBJ2-1; 8 bases map to TRBD2. The trim removed 6 bases at V and 9 bases at J, leaving 4 bases unmatched. CDR3 length: 12 residues. CDR1 and CDR2 from the germline V gene are MDHEN and SYDVKM. In DNA, the CDR3 is TGTGCCAGCAGACCGAGCGGGGGTGAGCAGTTCTTC. Its protein is CASRPSGGEQFF.

CDR3: CASSLPGDTGELFF. DNA of the CDR3: TGTGCCAGCAGCTTGCCGGGAGACACCGGGGAGCTGTTTTTT. This chain connects TRBV13 to TRBJ2-2; D may be TRBD2 (6 bases). In germline, CDR1 is PRHDT, CDR2 FYEKMQ (reference sequence). Deletions cut 3 bases from V and 3 bases from J, with 8 bases between. The CDR3 contains 14 residues.

This rearrangement joins TRBV5-1 to TRBJ2-1, with no clear D. Looked up from germline, CDR1 is SGHRS and CDR2 is YFSETQ. The CDR3 totals 14 residues. Between the trimmed V and J ends, which lost 7 bases and 0 bases, there was a span of 11 bases. The CDR3 reads CASAQAGSYNEQFF. CDR3 sequence (DNA): TGCGCCAGCGCTCAGGCCGGCTCCTACAATGAGCAGTTCTTC.

V is TRBV5-4 and J is TRBJ1-3; possible D gene TRBD1, 5 bases. This CDR3 has 13 residues. The V gene lost 4 bases and the J gene lost 6 bases, with 11 bases spanning the gap. The germline V gene encodes CDR1 SGHNT and CDR2 YYREEE (reference sequence). As DNA, the CDR3 is TGTGCCAGCAGCGTTCGGGGGGTAAACACCATATATTTT. It is translated as CASSVRGVNTIYF.